The T cell receptor beta chain described here comes from a study of early T cells in non-severe SARS-CoV-2 infection. Whole-study context: It was bulk RNA from unsorted whole blood that was sequenced, and the chains were unpaired.

Study findings and constraints: A preference for anti-spike CD8 responses marked VDJdb matching, which missed private and CD4 specificities.

V gave up 3 bases and J gave up 7 bases; unmatched junction bases: 14. The CDR3 spans 17 residues. Germline V gene lookup returns CDR1 LNHDA and CDR2 SQIVND (reference sequence). Only a few counts were recorded for this clonotype. What it recognizes is unknown. Unique molecular identifiers were added to individual cDNA molecules. Via MiXCR, TCRdb re-called the 5' RACE reads, giving one row per CDR3 protein. The profile shows tens of thousands of distinct CDR3 sequences, around 10% of them singletons. The chain joins TRBV19 to TRBJ1-5; TRBD1 matches 8 bases. This sample comprised whole blood, obtained at baseline. This sequence was found in an adult who was a healthcare worker with PCR-confirmed SARS-CoV-2 infection or an uninfected control (not recorded which). The CDR3 DNA sequence: TGTGCCAGTAGTATGTTGAGCGCTGGACAGGGTGACCAGCCCCAGCATTTT. Translated, it gives CASSMLSAGQGDQPQHF.